This TCR beta chain was recorded in a study of blood T cell repertoires in COVID-19. Across the whole study: Whether acute or convalescent, the COVID-19 samples came from the United States, Italy and Spain.

Losses at the gene ends were 7 bases for V and 10 bases for J; bases not matched to a gene: 8. Germline V gene sequence: CDR1 SQVTM, CDR2 ANQGSEA. CDR3 length equals 12 residues. The protocol was immunoSEQ multiplex PCR, while the TCRdb copy is restricted to in-frame clones and leaves out a portion. The sample lists 410,000 or so clones, over 75% occurring once. What was sequenced was peripheral blood. The V gene is TRBV29-1, the J gene TRBJ1-1; TRBD1 matches at 11 bases. The TCR comes from a woman in her forties with COVID-19, enrolled during active disease. The chain's CDR3 is CSGSGQGARAFF. In nucleotides, the CDR3 is TGCAGCGGGAGCGGACAGGGGGCGCGAGCTTTCTTT.